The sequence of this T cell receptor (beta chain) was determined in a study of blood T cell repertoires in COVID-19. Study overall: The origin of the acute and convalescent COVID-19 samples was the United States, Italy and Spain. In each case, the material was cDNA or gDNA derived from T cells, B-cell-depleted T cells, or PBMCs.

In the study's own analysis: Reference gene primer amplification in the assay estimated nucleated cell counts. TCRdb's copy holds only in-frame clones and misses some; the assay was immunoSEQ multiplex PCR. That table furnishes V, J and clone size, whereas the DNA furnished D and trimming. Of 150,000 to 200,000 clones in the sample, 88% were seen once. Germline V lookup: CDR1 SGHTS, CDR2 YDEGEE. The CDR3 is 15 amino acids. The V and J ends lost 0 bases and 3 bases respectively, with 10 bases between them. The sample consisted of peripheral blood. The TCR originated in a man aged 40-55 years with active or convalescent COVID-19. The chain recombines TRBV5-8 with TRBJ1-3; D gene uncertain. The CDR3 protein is CASSLASRFGNTIYF. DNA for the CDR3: TGTGCCAGCAGCTTGGCCTCCCGTTTTGGAAACACCATATATTTT.